This T cell receptor (beta chain) was sequenced for a study of cytomegalovirus exposure and HLA in healthy donors (dated by TCRdb to between 2016 and 2019). At the level of the whole study: An earlier analysis of approximately 550 of the donors reported about 290 Gb of sequence data and 100 million to 130 million unique TCR beta sequences from about 200 million T cells. An early release that covered approximately 600 HLA-typed donors contained around 330 gigabases of sequencing data and some 87 million unique TCR sequences. Of the roughly 410 genotyped donors, 75% to 85% were placed in the genetic ancestry cluster associated with self-reported Caucasian donors. The study aimed to test whether signatures of past pathogen exposure could be identified by cataloging public T cell receptors. Using immunosequencing, the study profiled T cell repertoires from about 650 subjects and related those repertoires to cytomegalovirus serostatus. In addition to the first cohort of 666 subjects, a separate validation cohort of 120 different subjects was used. The study combined high-throughput TCR immunosequencing, statistical association of individual TCRs with disease status, and machine learning to predict cytomegalovirus infection status. In a later analysis, previously published TCR beta repertoires from 550 to 750 donors were re-analyzed and high-resolution HLA genotyping was added so that TCR occurrence patterns could be studied. Rather than drawing on any new phenotypic data, the later analysis identified candidate immune exposures from TCR beta sequences and the way those sequences occurred across donors. An earlier analysis of approximately 640 of the donors applied high-throughput TCR beta sequencing to assess whether each TCR beta V gene segment acted as functional or pseudogenic. Donor age, sex, ethnicity and CMV serostatus were compiled alongside the repertoire data. In a later genetic analysis, genome-wide SNP genotypes for about three fifths of the roughly 670 donors were used, and that subset was treated as a discovery cohort. All discovery cohort repertoires had been generated using a single sequencing platform. Both class I and class II loci were covered by HLA typing, at four-digit resolution. The number of donors typed differed by locus, with 629-630 for A, B, C, DRB1 and DQB1, around 560 for DQA1, over 600 for DPA1, and some 450 for DPB1. Four to six DR-DQ haplotypes were handled as single units for association and clustering, since linkage in the cohort was strong. Among about 390 genotyped donors of the cohort, an average of about 240,000 unique TCR beta nucleotide sequences were sequenced per donor, roughly 20% of them non-productive.

Overall study results and their limits: Some IMGT-functional V segments, including TRBV6-2 and TRBV6-3, could not be told apart with the 87-base-pair reads, so those segments were excluded. Correlated functional status among segregating V segments might reflect linkage disequilibrium, but an unknown experimental factor could not be ruled out. The presence/absence analyses assumed that sequencing depth was roughly uniform across donors, and that assumption may not be true. A later analysis found that TCR association rates varied across HLA loci, with DRB1 alleles showing the most associated TCRs and HLA-C alleles the fewest. Broadly in line with IMGT annotations, most TCR beta V segments showed up in productive rearrangements about 90% or about 30% of the time in an earlier analysis of several hundred of the donors. Because HLA typing was missing for some donors at each locus, association tests included only the typed subset. In vitro tests confirmed that a few of the cytomegalovirus-associated TCR beta chains recognize cytomegalovirus antigens. While some public TCRs were present in many individuals, most TCR sequences turned up only very rarely across donors. Specific HLA alleles were associated with 15,000 to 20,000 TCR beta sequences at a false discovery rate of 0.05 in a later analysis. According to the authors, the approach could potentially be generalized to other disease states and immunological phenotypes. Compared with the roughly 670-donor mean, donors in an Asian-associated ancestry cluster had fewer N-insertions in productive TCRs, according to a later genetic analysis. Most CMV-associated TCR beta chains appeared to be HLA-restricted in a later analysis, and the HLA associations seemed to be driven largely by CMV exposure. About 17 rarely observed V segments, including chromosome 9 orphons, were excluded from the earlier analysis of about 500 of the donors because counts were too low. A further reported finding was that TCR beta sequences accurately predicted the HLA-A and HLA-B alleles for most subjects in the first cohort. This cohort had only TCR beta chains sequenced, and the lack of alpha or paired-chain data limited which features could be detected. A cluster of highly shared sequence variants was judged likely to be a technical artifact of the sequencing pipeline. In a later analysis, several top co-occurrence clusters were reported to appear linked to parvovirus B19, influenza, CMV and Epstein-Barr virus. When HLA alleles, especially DR and DQ, strongly co-occurred, attributing TCR associations to individual alleles was difficult. The study listed around 160 TCR beta chains as associated with cytomegalovirus. A later genetic analysis associated a missense DCLRE1C variant with V-gene and J-gene trimming of TCR beta chains, and an independent cohort replicated the association. The classifier was reported to diagnose cytomegalovirus status with high specificity and sensitivity in both the original and validation cohorts. Immune exposure information for the cohort was limited to CMV serostatus. A later analysis found that HLA-associated TCR beta chains were more clonally expanded and had lower generation probabilities than equally common non-associated chains.

In total, 666 healthy bone marrow donors made up the cohort. At the time of sampling, every cohort member was nominally healthy, though immune exposures that went unrecorded were likely present. The donor tested CMV seropositive and was one of the 289 seropositive cohort members. Every donor gave a peripheral blood sample, and the peripheral blood mononuclear cells from that sample were used for TCR beta sequencing. The Qiagen DNeasy Blood Extraction Kit was used to extract genomic DNA from the blood cell samples. The method behind the library was the immunoSEQ multiplex PCR assay. For the multiplex PCR, a mixture combining 60 forward primers for TCR Vbeta segments and 13 reverse primers for TCR Jbeta segments was used. Amplification of the CDR3 region of rearranged TCR beta genes was performed with a multiplex PCR assay on genomic DNA. Amplified TCR beta libraries were sequenced as 87-base-pair reads on the Illumina HiSeq System. The original pipeline was this. In a later analysis, tens of millions of unique TCR beta chains were counted across the 500 to 700 repertoires, and approximately 11 million of these chains were shared by at least two donors. To remove PCR and sequencing errors, raw reads were error-corrected and collapsed into unique sequences using a nearest-neighbor algorithm that merged closely related sequences. CDR3 sequences were aligned to IMGT reference sequences to assign V, D and J gene segments. Each retained sequence needed at least a six-nucleotide match to both a V gene segment and a J gene segment. Rearrangements were called productive when the CDR3 lacked stop codons and stayed in frame with V and J; all others were non-productive. Following IMGT convention, CDR3 was defined as the stretch from the second conserved V-encoded cysteine to the conserved J-encoded phenylalanine. The earlier analysis of about 620 of the donors excluded sequences that lacked an unambiguous match to a single V gene segment. In an earlier analysis of 500 to 750 of the donors, V segments were called functional above 56.7% productive rearrangements and were called segregating when the between-donor standard deviation exceeded 5%. A statistical classification framework was built to diagnose cytomegalovirus status from the catalog of TCR beta chain sequences. A later analysis assigned V and J genes by comparing TCR nucleotide sequences with IMGT/GENE-DB human TR gene sequences. In a later analysis, CDR3 sequences and most-parsimonious VDJ recombination scenarios were assigned using the TCRdist pipeline. In a later analysis, every TCR beta chain was defined by the combination of its CDR3 amino acid sequence and its V-gene family, and reads without a unique V-gene family were dropped. As a way to deal with suspected cross-contamination and a sequencing artifact, a later analysis dropped nearly 600 nucleotide sequences that were highly shared and had low generation probability. In a later analysis, a clonal expansion index for each public chain was calculated from normalized within-repertoire ranks of inferred template counts. In a later analysis, generation probabilities were computed with a VDJ recombination model fitted to out-of-frame rearrangements, and the resulting probabilities were checked against IGoR. In a later analysis, hypergeometric tests were used to score TCR-TCR, TCR-HLA and TCR-CMV co-occurrence, with a repertoire-size bias correction applied to TCR pairs. False discovery rates were estimated in a later analysis by permuting HLA or CMV assignments 20 times. In a later analysis, co-occurring TCRs were grouped with DBSCAN, and TCRdist sequence similarity was added when clustering was performed within HLA-allele-positive subsets. For co-occurrence clustering, repertoires with fewer than 30,000 or more than 120,000 public chains were excluded, along with about five repertoires with anomalous nucleotide sharing. As stored in TCRdb, this immuneACCESS dataset retains in-frame rearrangements with V and J assigned. A fraction of the clones does not appear; measured against another copy, unresolved V genes explain less than half of the discrepancy, and the remainder lacks a known reason. That table is the source of V, J and clone size, and D and trimming were worked out from the DNA. The sample table gives 200,000 to 250,000 clones. Together, the top ten hold 0.95% to 1.3% of the sample.

The V and J ends are trimmed by 7 bases and 1 base, leaving 11 bases between them. Including the terminal cysteine and phenylalanine, the CDR3 comprises 15 residues. Only CDR3 DNA remains: 45 bases, in frame from the first base. The CDR1 and CDR2 encoded by the germline V gene (reference sequence) are PRHDT and FYEKMQ. As for this clone: The specificity of this receptor is unknown.

The sequence was obtained from a girl aged 2 to 9 in good health and CMV-seropositive. Here the chain combines TRBV13 and TRBJ2-6; the D gene lacks a confident call. The sequenced sample was PBMCs. The CDR3 in this case is CASNHEASGANVLTF. The nucleotide sequence reads TGTGCCAGCAACCACGAAGCGTCTGGGGCCAACGTCCTGACTTTC.